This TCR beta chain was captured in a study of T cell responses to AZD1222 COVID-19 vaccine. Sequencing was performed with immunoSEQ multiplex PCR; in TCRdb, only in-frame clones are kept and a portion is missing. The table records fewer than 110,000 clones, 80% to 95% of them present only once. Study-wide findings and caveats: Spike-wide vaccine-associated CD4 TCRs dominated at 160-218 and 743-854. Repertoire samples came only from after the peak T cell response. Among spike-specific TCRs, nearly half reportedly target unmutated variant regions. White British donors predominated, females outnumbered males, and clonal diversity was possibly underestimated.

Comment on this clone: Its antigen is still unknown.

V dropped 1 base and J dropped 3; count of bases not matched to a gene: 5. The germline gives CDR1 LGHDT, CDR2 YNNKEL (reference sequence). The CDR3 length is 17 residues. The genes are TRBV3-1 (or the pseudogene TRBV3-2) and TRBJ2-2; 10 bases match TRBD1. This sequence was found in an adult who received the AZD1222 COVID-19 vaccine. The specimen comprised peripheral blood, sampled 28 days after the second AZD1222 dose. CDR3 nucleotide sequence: TGTGCCAGCAGCCAAGGGGTCGGGACAGGGGACACCGGGGAGCTGTTTTTT. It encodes CASSQGVGTGDTGELFF.